The present TCR beta chain was sequenced within a study of cytomegalovirus exposure and HLA in healthy donors. Amplification used 60 Vbeta primers and 13 Jbeta primers. TCRdb keeps only in-frame clones here, not all; method: immunoSEQ multiplex PCR. The data show about 130,000 clones, and the top ten clones hold 2%. After removal of 8 bases from V and 3 bases from J, the junction contained 12 bases not matched to a gene. Germline V CDR1 and CDR2: MDHEN, SYDVKM. This CDR3 has 16 residues. The study's findings and limits: TCR beta V- and J-gene trimming, according to a later analysis, was linked to a missense DCLRE1C variant. Indistinguishability led to the exclusion of some V segments, TRBV6-2 and TRBV6-3 included.

Comment on this clone: Its specificity is unknown.

The sequenced sample consisted of PBMCs. The TCR sequence derives from a woman aged 55-75 years in good health and CMV-seronegative. The chain carries TRBV28 and TRBJ2-5, with 10 bases matching TRBD1. The CDR3 here is CASGETGTGVEETQYF. DNA for the CDR3: TGTGCCAGCGGAGAAACCGGGACAGGGGTTGAAGAGACCCAGTACTTC. The full variable domain, rest sourced from reference TRBV28 and TRBJ2-5, is DVKVTQSSRYLVKRTGEKVFLECVQDMDHENMFWYRQDPGLGLRLIYFSYDVKMKEKGDIPEGYSVSREKKERFSLILESASTNQTSMYLCASGETGTGVEETQYFGPGTRLLVL.